This T cell receptor beta chain was profiled in a study of shared clonotypes between healthy human individuals. About the study: Three CD4 naive, three CD4 memory, two CD8 naive and one CD8 memory plate were used per donor.

The V and J ends lost 1 base and 7 bases respectively, with 7 bases between them. CDR1 and CDR2 from the germline V gene are GTSNPN and SVGIG (reference sequence). The CDR3 is 11 amino acids. The table came from immunoSEQ multiplex PCR; TCRdb's copy has only in-frame clones and leaves some out. The table shows over 2 million clones, with over 85% occurring only once. The receptor was isolated from a man younger than 35 in good health. This chain joins TRBV30 and TRBJ1-1; no clear D gene. What was sequenced was naive CD4+ T cells sorted from blood. Subset noted: CD45RA+ positively selected. This CDR3 reads CAWSGWGEAFF. The CDR3 bases are TGTGCCTGGAGTGGCTGGGGTGAAGCTTTCTTT.